This TCR beta chain was observed in a study of T cells in tuberculosis (dated by TCRdb to 2016 to 2019). Study-wide context: To characterize T cells specific for the mycobacterial lipid antigen glucose monomycolate (GMM), the study used CD1B tetramers together with high-throughput TCR immunosequencing. PBMC from active tuberculosis patients were archived either before standard anti-tuberculosis treatment began or within 7 days of the start of that treatment. IGRA-negative adolescents, IGRA-positive adolescents with latent tuberculosis and adults with active tuberculosis, around nine per group, were compared in a South African clinical cohort. What the authors observed across the whole study: Which clinical samples got chosen depended on the availability of cryopreserved specimens, and the active tuberculosis cases were adults, whereas the controls were adolescents. A classifier using the diverse GMM-specific repertoire reached about 90% accuracy (AUROC roughly 0.92), compared with more than 55% accuracy using GEM motif frequencies. Shorter CDR3-alpha lengths in active tuberculosis patients partly drove the smaller NN-distances, and the TCR-beta difference was not statistically significant. Active tuberculosis TCR-alpha repertoires showed smaller mean NN-distances to GMM-specific TCRs than IGRA-negative controls, suggesting clonal expansion of these TCRs.

The time point label for this specimen denotes: new active TB diagnosis, blood taken before or within 7 days of starting treatment. Patients with active tuberculosis were defined as newly diagnosed, HIV-seronegative South African adults aged 18 years or older. Confirmation of active tuberculosis was obtained by positive sputum smear microscopy and/or positive M. tuberculosis culture. Immunosequencing was performed on unsorted cryopreserved PBMC and covered around 94,000 T cells per clinical donor on average. Remarks on this clone: Its recognized antigen is unknown. Base qualities are not at hand, and no much larger clone is one base apart.

The CDR3 runs 16 residues from the cysteine to the phenylalanine. Only the CDR3 part of the read is kept: 48 bases, read in frame from the first base. The germline V gene (reference sequence) gives CDR1 as SEHNR and CDR2 as FQNEAQ. The V and J ends are trimmed by 4 bases and 5 bases, leaving 18 bases between them. The immunoSEQ multiplex PCR assay was used to generate TCR libraries, with TCR-beta and/or TCR-alpha/delta assays applied to each sample. The amplified TCR libraries were sequenced using the Illumina high-throughput platform. Per the source publication's procedure: Clustering and dimensionality reduction relied on pairwise TCRdist distances among GMM-specific receptors from T cells that were either sorted ex vivo or expanded in vitro. Each clinical repertoire was assigned a mean NN-distance score, defined as the average TCRdist to the nearest 10% of tetramer-positive reference sequences. To compute GEM TCR motif frequency, the fraction of unique TCRs matching known GEM sequences by V/J usage and CDR3 length was calculated. Active tuberculosis was classified by linear discriminant analysis with leave-one-out cross-validation, implemented in scikit-learn. What TCRdb holds here is the immuneACCESS table cut down to in-frame rearrangements. Part of the clones is not present; checked against another copy, under half of the missing clones reflect an unresolved V gene, and the others are unexplained. The D gene and trimming were derived from the DNA, and the V and J assignments and clone size from that table. Recorded for this sample are approximately 46,000 clones; about 95% of them occurred a single time. The leading ten clones occupy 1.1% to 1.5% of the sample.

This receptor was obtained from an adult with tuberculosis. This receptor chain uses TRBV7-9 and TRBJ2-1, with a tentative D gene TRBD2 over 6 matching bases. The sample was PBMCs, taken at tuberculosis diagnosis. The CDR3 has the sequence CASSSRSSASNNEQFF. The nucleotide sequence reads TGTGCCAGCAGCTCCCGGTCTAGCGCGTCGAACAATGAGCAGTTCTTC. The entire variable domain, with the stretches around the CDR3 drawn from the reference TRBV7-9 and TRBJ2-1 proteins, is DTGVSQNPRHKITKRGQNVTFRCDPISEHNRLYWYRQTLGQGPEFLTYFQNEAQLEKSRLLSDRFSAERPKGSFSTLEIQRTEQGDSAMYLCASSSRSSASNNEQFFGPGTRLTVL.